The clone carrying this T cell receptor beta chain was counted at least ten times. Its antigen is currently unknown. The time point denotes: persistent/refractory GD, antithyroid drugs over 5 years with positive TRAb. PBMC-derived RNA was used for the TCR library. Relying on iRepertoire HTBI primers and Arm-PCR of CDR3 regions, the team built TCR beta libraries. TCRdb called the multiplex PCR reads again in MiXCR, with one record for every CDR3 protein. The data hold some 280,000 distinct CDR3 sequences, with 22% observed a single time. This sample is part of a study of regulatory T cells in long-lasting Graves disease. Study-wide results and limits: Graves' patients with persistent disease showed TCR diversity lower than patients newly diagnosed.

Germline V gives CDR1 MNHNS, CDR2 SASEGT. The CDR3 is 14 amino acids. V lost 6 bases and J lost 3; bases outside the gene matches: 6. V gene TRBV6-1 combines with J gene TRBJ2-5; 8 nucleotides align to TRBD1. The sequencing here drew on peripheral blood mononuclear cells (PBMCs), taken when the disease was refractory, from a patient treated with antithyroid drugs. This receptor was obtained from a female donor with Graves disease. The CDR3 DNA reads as TGTGCCAGCAGAGAGGACAGGGTGAAAGAGACCCAGTACTTC. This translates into CASREDRVKETQYF.